This entry concerns a single TCR beta chain. CDR1 SEHNR and CDR2 FQNEAQ come from the germline V gene (reference sequence). The ends were cut back, 5 bases at V and 5 bases at J, with 18 bases in the middle. CDR3 length: 15 residues. This sample stems from a study of blood T cell repertoires in COVID-19. Across the whole study: Some COVID-19 samples were acute and others convalescent; all came from the United States, Italy and Spain. T cells, B-cell-depleted T cells, or PBMCs provided the cDNA or gDNA that served as material.

In the original analysis: Reference gene primer amplification gave nucleated cell count estimates. TCRdb keeps only in-frame clones here, not all; method: immunoSEQ multiplex PCR. Clone size and V and J calls were adopted from that table, with D and trimming inferred from the DNA. Among tens of thousands of clones listed, around four fifths were seen once. The J gene is TRBJ1-2, the V gene TRBV7-9, with D tentatively TRBD1 (6 bases). The source material was peripheral blood. The sequence was obtained from a woman in her seventies with active or convalescent COVID-19. CDR3 coding DNA: TGTGCCAGCAGCCCGAGGGCAGGGGCCATTTATGGCTACACCTTC. Translating gives CASSPRAGAIYGYTF.